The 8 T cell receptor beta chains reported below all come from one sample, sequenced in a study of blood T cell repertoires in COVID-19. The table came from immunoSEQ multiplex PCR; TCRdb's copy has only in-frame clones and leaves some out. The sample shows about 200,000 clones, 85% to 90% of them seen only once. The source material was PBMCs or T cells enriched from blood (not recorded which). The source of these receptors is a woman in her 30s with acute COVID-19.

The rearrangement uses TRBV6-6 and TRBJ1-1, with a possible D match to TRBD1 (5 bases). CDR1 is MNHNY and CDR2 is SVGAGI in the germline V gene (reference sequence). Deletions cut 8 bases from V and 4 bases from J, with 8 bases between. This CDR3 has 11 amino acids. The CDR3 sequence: CASGHSTEAFF. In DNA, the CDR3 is TGTGCCAGCGGACACTCCACTGAAGCTTTCTTT.

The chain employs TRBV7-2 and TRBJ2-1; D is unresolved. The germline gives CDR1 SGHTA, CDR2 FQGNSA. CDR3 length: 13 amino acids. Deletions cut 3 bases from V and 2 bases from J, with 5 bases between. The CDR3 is CASSLAPYNEQFF. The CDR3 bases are TGTGCCAGCAGCTTGGCCCCCTACAATGAGCAGTTCTTC.

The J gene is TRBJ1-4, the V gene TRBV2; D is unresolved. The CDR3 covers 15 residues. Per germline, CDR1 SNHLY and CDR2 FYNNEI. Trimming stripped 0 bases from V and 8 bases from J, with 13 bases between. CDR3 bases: TGTGCCAGCAGTGAAGCGCGCATGCCTGAGGAAAAACTGTTTTTT. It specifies CASSEARMPEEKLFF.

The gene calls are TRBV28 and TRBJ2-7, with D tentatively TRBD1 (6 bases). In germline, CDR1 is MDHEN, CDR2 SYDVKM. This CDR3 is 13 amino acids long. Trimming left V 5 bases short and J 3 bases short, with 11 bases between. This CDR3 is CASSRTDIYEQYF. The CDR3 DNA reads TGTGCCAGCAGTCGGACAGACATCTACGAGCAGTACTTC.

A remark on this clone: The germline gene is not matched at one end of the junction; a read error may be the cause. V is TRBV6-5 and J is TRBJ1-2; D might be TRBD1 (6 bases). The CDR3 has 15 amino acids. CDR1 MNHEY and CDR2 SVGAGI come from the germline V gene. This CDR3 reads CASSYSIQGNSGYTF. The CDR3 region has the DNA TGTGCCAGCAGTTACTCGATACAGGGAAACTCTGGCTACACCTTC.

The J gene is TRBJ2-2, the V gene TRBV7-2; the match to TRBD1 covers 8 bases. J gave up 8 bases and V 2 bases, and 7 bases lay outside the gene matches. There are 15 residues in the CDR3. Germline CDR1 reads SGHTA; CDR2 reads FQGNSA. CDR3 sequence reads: CASSLSTGAKGELFF. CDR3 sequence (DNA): TGTGCCAGCAGCTTATCGACAGGGGCTAAAGGGGAGCTGTTTTTT.

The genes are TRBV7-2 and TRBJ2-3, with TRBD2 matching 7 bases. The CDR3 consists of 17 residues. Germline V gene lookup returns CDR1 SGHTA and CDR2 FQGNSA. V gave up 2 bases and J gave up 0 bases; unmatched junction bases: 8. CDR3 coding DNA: TGTGCCAGCAGCTTACTAAGGGAGGGGCCTAGCACAGATACGCAGTATTTT. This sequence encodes CASSLLREGPSTDTQYF.

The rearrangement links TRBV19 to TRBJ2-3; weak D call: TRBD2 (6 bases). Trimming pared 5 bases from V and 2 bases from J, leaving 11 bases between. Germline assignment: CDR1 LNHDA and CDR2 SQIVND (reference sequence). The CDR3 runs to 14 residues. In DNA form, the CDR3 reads TGTGCCAGTAGTGTGGGACTTTTCACAGATACGCAGTATTTT. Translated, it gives CASSVGLFTDTQYF.